This paragraph reports one T cell receptor (beta chain). Its antigen remains unknown. The sample is drawn from a study of CD8 T cells in ankylosing spondylitis. Quantitative 5'-RACE with molecular barcodes produced the TCR beta libraries. TCRdb called the 5' RACE reads again in MiXCR, with one record for every CDR3 protein. This sample yields some 700,000 distinct CDR3 sequences, of which 15% to 20% are seen a single time; over 15% belongs to the top ten. Findings of the study overall: Blood of patients with ankylosing spondylitis appeared to be characterized by a TCR beta motif of seven or eight highly homologous variants.

The CDR3 length is 15 residues. Germline V gene data show CDR1 as DFQATT and CDR2 as SNEGSKA (reference sequence). Trimming took 4 bases from V and 0 from J, leaving 16 bases between them. The chain is built from TRBV20-1 and TRBJ2-7; a possible D gene is TRBD2 (7 bases). This clonotype was obtained from a male donor with ankylosing spondylitis. The sample was blood, either unsorted or a sorted T cell fraction (not recorded which). This CDR3 is CSANPGRGGSYEQYF. The CDR3 DNA reads as TGCAGTGCTAACCCTGGGAGGGGGGGCTCCTACGAGCAGTACTTC.